The next 27 T cell receptor beta chains were all read from a single sample in a study of cytomegalovirus exposure and HLA in healthy donors. PCR involved 60 Vbeta and 13 Jbeta primers. Libraries were prepared by immunoSEQ multiplex PCR; TCRdb keeps only in-frame clonotypes and omits some of them. Of approximately 190,000 clones in the sample, roughly 74% were seen once. Specimen: PBMCs. The receptors here all came from a woman in her thirties in good health and CMV-seropositive.

The chain links TRBV5-1 to TRBJ2-7, with 9 bases aligning to TRBD1. The CDR3 totals 15 residues. The J segment lost 2 bases and the V segment lost 0 bases, leaving 3 bases of the junction unmatched. The V gene's germline CDR1 is SGHRS and CDR2 YFSETQ. CDR3 DNA sequence: TGCGCCAGCAGCTTGGCCGGGACAGGGACCTACGAGCAGTACTTC. Protein product: CASSLAGTGTYEQYF.

V and J are TRBV28 and TRBJ1-2; weak D call: TRBD1 (6 bases). Germline values: CDR1 MDHEN, CDR2 SYDVKM. The germline V and J ends were trimmed by 8 bases and 8 bases, with 24 bases remaining between them. The length of the CDR3 is 15 residues. The CDR3 reads CASCTGNPLLRGYTF. The CDR3 bases are TGTGCCAGCTGCACAGGGAACCCTCTACTTCGGGGCTACACCTTC.

This chain joins TRBV2 and TRBJ1-5, with D tentatively TRBD1 (5 bases). V was shortened by 4 bases and J by 6 bases, with 10 bases between the two germline ends. This CDR3 has 13 amino acids. The germline CDR1 and CDR2 sequences are SNHLY and FYNNEI. CDR3 nucleotide sequence: TGTGCCAGCAGTGTGTCAGGGCCTCAGCCCCAGCATTTT. It encodes CASSVSGPQPQHF.

This chain uses TRBV27 with TRBJ2-7; 7 bases are a match to TRBD1. Trimming removed 5 bases from V and 2 bases from J; junction bases left unmatched: 15. The CDR3 sequence is 17 residues long. The germline V gene has CDR1 MNHEY and CDR2 SMNVEV (reference sequence). CDR3 sequence: CASSPLVRRQGAYEQYF. Written as DNA, the CDR3 is TGTGCCAGCAGTCCCCTGGTGAGAAGGCAGGGGGCCTACGAGCAGTACTTC.

V is TRBV7-9 and J is TRBJ2-2, with 7 bases identical to TRBD1. Germline CDR1 reads SEHNR; CDR2 reads FQNEAQ (reference sequence). Losses at the gene ends were 4 bases for V and 3 bases for J; bases not matched to a gene: 5. CDR3 length: 15 residues. CDR3 region: CASSSYRGYTGELFF. CDR3 bases: TGTGCCAGCAGCTCGTACAGGGGTTACACCGGGGAGCTGTTTTTT. Together with reference TRBV7-9 and TRBJ2-2, the CDR3 gives the full variable domain: DTGVSQNPRHKITKRGQNVTFRCDPISEHNRLYWYRQTLGQGPEFLTYFQNEAQLEKSRLLSDRFSAERPKGSFSTLEIQRTEQGDSAMYLCASSSYRGYTGELFFGEGSRLTVL.

The chain combines TRBV5-1 with TRBJ1-4; TRBD1 aligns across 10 bases. Trimming took 4 bases from V and 8 from J; bases not matched to a gene: 17. The CDR3 is 18 amino acids. CDR1 is SGHRS and CDR2 is YFSETQ in the germline V gene. Here the CDR3 DNA reads TGCGCCAGCAGCGATGCCGGGACAGGGGCTCGATTGGGCGAAAAACTGTTTTTT. It yields the protein CASSDAGTGARLGEKLFF. The entire variable domain, with the rest obtained from reference TRBV5-1 and TRBJ1-4, is as follows: KAGVTQTPRYLIKTRGQQVTLSCSPISGHRSVSWYQQTPGQGLQFLFEYFSETQRNKGNFPGRFSGRQFSNSRSEMNVSTLELGDSALYLCASSDAGTGARLGEKLFFGSGTQLSVL.

The chain combines TRBV19 with TRBJ1-5, with D possibly TRBD1 on 6 matching bases. The CDR3 extends over 14 amino acids. Trimming left V 5 bases short and J 5 bases short, with 13 bases between. Per germline, CDR1 LNHDA and CDR2 SQIVND (reference sequence). The CDR3 bases are TGTGCCAGTAGTGTCGGGTGGGGGCATCAGCCCCAGCATTTT. This codes for CASSVGWGHQPQHF.

The chain has TRBV19 and TRBJ1-5; D possibly corresponds to TRBD1 (6 bases). CDR1 is LNHDA and CDR2 is SQIVND in the germline V gene (reference sequence). This CDR3 comprises 13 residues. V was shortened by 5 bases and J by 7 bases, with 12 bases between the two germline ends. The CDR3 spells CASSLRGWQPQHF. The CDR3 nucleotides are TGTGCCAGTAGTCTCAGGGGATGGCAGCCCCAGCATTTT.

The genes are TRBV15 and TRBJ1-1; no reliable D call. Per the germline V gene, CDR1 is LNHNV and CDR2 is YYDKDF (reference sequence). Trimming cost V 5 bases and J 0 bases, with 16 bases left between them. The CDR3 has 16 residues. DNA for the CDR3: TGTGCCACCAGCGCCCAGCTACCGAGGGTGAACACTGAAGCTTTCTTT. Its protein product is CATSAQLPRVNTEAFF.

The CDR3 DNA sequence: TGTGCCAGCAGCCCCTCCGGGGTTGAGCAGTTCTTC. This sequence encodes CASSPSGVEQFF. The genes are TRBV11-2 and TRBJ2-1, with D possibly matching TRBD2 (5 bases). This CDR3 is built from 12 residues. V gave up 5 bases and J gave up 9 bases, with 11 bases separating them. The germline CDR1 and CDR2 sequences are SGHAT and FQNNGV.

The CDR3: CASRPSGRDQPQHF. The DNA for the CDR3 is TGTGCCAGCAGGCCCTCGGGCAGGGATCAGCCCCAGCATTTT. The chain employs TRBV28 and TRBJ1-5; perhaps TRBD1 as D (5 bases). V was pared by 6 bases and J by 5 bases, with 14 bases between. The germline CDR1 and CDR2 sequences are MDHEN and SYDVKM. The CDR3 loop spans 14 amino acids.

The chain employs TRBV30 and TRBJ2-1; TRBD1 matches at 10 bases. This CDR3 spans 15 amino acids. In germline, CDR1 is GTSNPN, CDR2 SVGIG (reference sequence). The trim removed 2 bases at V and 8 bases at J, leaving 9 bases unmatched. CDR3 amino acids: CAWSPGQGFSDEQFF. In DNA, the CDR3 is TGTGCCTGGAGTCCGGGACAGGGGTTCTCGGATGAGCAGTTCTTC.

The chain combines TRBV5-1 with TRBJ1-1; D is unresolved. Trimming shortened V by 2 bases and J by 0 bases, and 8 bases separated the two germline ends. This CDR3 has 14 amino acids. Germline-derived CDR1 and CDR2 are SGHRS and YFSETQ. The chain's CDR3 is CASSFEEMNTEAFF. DNA for the CDR3: TGCGCCAGCAGCTTCGAGGAGATGAACACTGAAGCTTTCTTT.

V usage is TRBV28 and J usage is TRBJ1-2; weak D call: TRBD1 (6 bases). Deletions cut 4 bases from V and 7 bases from J, with 19 bases between. The CDR3 extends over 15 amino acids. Germline V lookup: CDR1 MDHEN, CDR2 SYDVKM. DNA of the CDR3: TGTGCCAGCAGTTGGGGGGGGGCGCTAAGATTTGGCTACACCTTC. Amino acids: CASSWGGALRFGYTF.

V gene TRBV7-2 combines with J gene TRBJ1-1; a possible D gene is TRBD1 (6 bases). V lost 2 bases and J lost 12, with 16 bases in between. From germline, CDR1 is SGHTA and CDR2 FQGNSA. The CDR3 length is 13 residues. CDR3 bases: TGTGCCAGCAGCTTAAGACTGGGGGCCGGATCTTTCTTT. Its protein product is CASSLRLGAGSFF.

CDR3 protein: CASRLALRGENSPLHF. Written as DNA, the CDR3 is TGTGCAAGTCGCTTAGCGTTAAGGGGCGAGAATTCACCCCTCCACTTT. The V gene is TRBV12-2, the J gene TRBJ1-6; TRBD1 was called by the table and not checked on the DNA. TRBV12-2 corresponds to a pseudogene. This CDR3 contains 16 residues.

This sequence joins TRBV9 and TRBJ2-3, with no clear D. The CDR3 is 15 amino acids. Trimming pared 1 base from V and 3 bases from J, leaving 12 bases between. Germline-derived CDR1 and CDR2 are SGDLS and YYNGEE. In DNA, the CDR3 is TGTGCCAGCAGCGTAACCGACATCGCTACAGATACGCAGTATTTT. Translating it yields CASSVTDIATDTQYF.

The chain has TRBV30 and TRBJ1-1, with 7 bases that match TRBD1. Germline V gene lookup returns CDR1 GTSNPN and CDR2 SVGIG (reference sequence). V lost 5 bases, J lost 3 bases, and 6 bases stayed unmatched. There are 13 residues in the CDR3. This chain's CDR3 is CAWEGQGDTEAFF. The CDR3 region has the DNA TGTGCCTGGGAGGGGCAGGGGGACACTGAAGCTTTCTTT.

The V gene is TRBV10-3, the J gene TRBJ1-1; a weak D match, TRBD1 (6 bases). Trimming removed 2 bases at V and 3 bases at J, with 13 bases between. This CDR3 is built from 15 residues. The V gene's germline CDR1 is ENHRY and CDR2 SYGVKD. The CDR3 region has the DNA TGTGCCATCAGTGAGGCCAGGGGAGGGGACACTGAAGCTTTCTTT. Its translation: CAISEARGGDTEAFF.

The chain recombines TRBV6-5 with TRBJ2-5; perhaps TRBD2 as D (6 bases). Trimming cost V 2 bases and J 5 bases, with 6 bases left between them. This CDR3 is built from 12 residues. In germline, CDR1 is MNHEY, CDR2 SVGAGI. The DNA of the CDR3 is TGTGCCAGCAGTTACGGGGGGGAGACCCAGTACTTC. Amino acid sequence: CASSYGGETQYF.

This clone was counted a single time. The V call is TRBV11-2, the J call TRBJ1-4, with 9 positions matching TRBD1. Trimming removed 3 bases from V and 8 bases from J; junction bases left unmatched: 10. The CDR3 contains 16 residues. Germline V gene sequence: CDR1 SGHAT, CDR2 FQNNGV. The CDR3, as DNA: TGTGCCAGCAGCTTTGGAAGGGGACAGGGAAGCGAAAAACTGTTTTTT. This codes for CASSFGRGQGSEKLFF.

In DNA, the CDR3 is TGTGCCACGGCGGACAGGGGTAATCAGCCCCAGCATTTT. Translating gives CATADRGNQPQHF. The chain employs TRBV2 and TRBJ1-5; 9 nucleotides line up with TRBD1. The CDR3 sequence is 13 residues long. V shed 10 bases, J shed 4 bases, and the junction held 5 bases outside the gene matches. CDR1 and CDR2 from the germline V gene are SNHLY and FYNNEI.

This chain links TRBV5-6 with TRBJ2-3; 10 bases line up with TRBD2. This CDR3 has 18 residues. J lost 1 base, V lost 0 bases, and 8 bases had no gene match. The germline CDR1 and CDR2 sequences are SGHDT and YYEEEE. CDR3 coding DNA: TGTGCCAGCAGCTTGGGTGGGGTGGGGACTAGCGGCACAGATACGCAGTATTTT. This gives the protein CASSLGGVGTSGTDTQYF. Using reference TRBV5-6 and TRBJ2-3 for the parts outside the CDR3, the full variable domain is DAGVTQSPTHLIKTRGQQVTLRCSPKSGHDTVSWYQQALGQGPQFIFQYYEEEERQRGNFPDRFSGHQFPNYSSELNVNALLLGDSALYLCASSLGGVGTSGTDTQYFGPGTRLTVL.

The chain is built from TRBV6-5 and TRBJ1-6; 7 bases fit TRBD1. Germline V CDR1 and CDR2: MNHEY, SVGAGI. The V gene end was trimmed by 6 bases and the J gene end by 7 bases; junction bases not matched to a gene: 6. The CDR3 has 14 amino acids. The CDR3 loop reads CASSRQGVNSPLHF. CDR3 coding DNA: TGTGCCAGCAGCCGTCAGGGGGTCAATTCACCCCTCCACTTT.

The chain has TRBV29-1 and TRBJ2-2; TRBD2 is a possible D gene (5 bases). Germline-derived CDR1 and CDR2 are SQVTM and ANQGSEA. The CDR3 runs 13 residues. V gave up 8 bases and J gave up 5 bases, with 15 bases separating them. Written as DNA, the CDR3 is TGCAGCTGCCGGGCTCCGGGAACCGGGGAGCTGTTTTTT. The encoded protein is CSCRAPGTGELFF.

The gene calls are TRBV13 and TRBJ1-4; D possibly corresponds to TRBD1 (6 bases). Germline V lookup: CDR1 PRHDT, CDR2 FYEKMQ (reference sequence). V was shortened by 7 bases and J by 5 bases, with 23 bases between the two germline ends. CDR3 size: 17 residues. CDR3 residues: CASTQGGATRGNEKLFF. CDR3 DNA: TGTGCCAGCACCCAAGGGGGGGCTACGAGAGGGAATGAAAAACTGTTTTTT.

This chain connects TRBV11-3 to TRBJ2-3; D is unclear. Between the trimmed V and J ends, which lost 1 base and 0 bases, there was a span of 14 bases. The V gene's germline CDR1 is SGHNT and CDR2 YENEEA. The CDR3 totals 17 residues. CDR3 nucleotides: TGTGCCAGCAGCTTAGTACTTGGTTCGGAGAGCACAGATACGCAGTATTTT. Translation: CASSLVLGSESTDTQYF.